This TCR beta chain was captured in a study of CD8 T cells in ankylosing spondylitis. Quantitative molecular-barcoded 5'-RACE generated the TCR beta libraries. MiXCR was run by TCRdb on the 5' RACE reads, yielding one entry per CDR3 protein. This table has approximately 550,000 distinct CDR3 sequences, approximately 12% appearing once. This CDR3 has 17 residues. Trimming took 3 bases from V and 4 from J; bases not matched to a gene: 5. Germline CDR1 is KGHDR and CDR2 is SFDVKD. This clonotype was detected only a few times. The antigen is not known. Overall study results and limits: There was a TCR beta motif, made of roughly eight highly homologous variants, that appeared characteristic of ankylosing spondylitis blood. Researchers report that disease-linked clones proved CD8+ and relatively rare in peripheral blood. Researchers reportedly found disease-linked clones significantly enriched in matched ankylosing spondylitis synovial fluid.

The chain carries TRBV24-1 and TRBJ2-3, with 14 bases that match TRBD2. The clonotype was recovered from a male donor with ankylosing spondylitis. The source material was blood, either unsorted or a sorted T cell fraction (not recorded which). This CDR3 reads CATSDLGLAGGPDTQYF. The CDR3 nucleotides are TGTGCCACCAGTGATCTAGGACTAGCGGGAGGCCCAGATACGCAGTATTTT.